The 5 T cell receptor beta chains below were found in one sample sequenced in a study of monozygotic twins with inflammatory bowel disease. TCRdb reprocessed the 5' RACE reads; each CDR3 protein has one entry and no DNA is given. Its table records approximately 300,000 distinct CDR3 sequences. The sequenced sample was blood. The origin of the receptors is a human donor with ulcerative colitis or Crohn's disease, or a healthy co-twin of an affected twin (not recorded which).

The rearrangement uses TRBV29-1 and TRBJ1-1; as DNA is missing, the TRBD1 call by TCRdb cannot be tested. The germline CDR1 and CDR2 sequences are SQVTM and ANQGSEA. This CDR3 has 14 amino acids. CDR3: CSVVTGTVNTEAFF. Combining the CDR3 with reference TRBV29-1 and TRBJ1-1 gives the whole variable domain SAVISQKPSRDICQRGTSLTIQCQVDSQVTMMFWYRQQPGQSLTLIATANQGSEATYESGFVIDKFPISRPNLTFSTLTVSNMSPEDSSIYLCSVVTGTVNTEAFFGQGTRLTVV.

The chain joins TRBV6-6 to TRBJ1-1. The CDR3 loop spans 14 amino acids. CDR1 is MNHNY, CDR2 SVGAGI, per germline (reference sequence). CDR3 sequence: CASEFLVKNTEAFF.

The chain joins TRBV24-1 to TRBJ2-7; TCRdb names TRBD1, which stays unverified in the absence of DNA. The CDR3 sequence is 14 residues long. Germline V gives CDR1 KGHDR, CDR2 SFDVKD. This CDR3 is CATSTGTGGYEQYF.

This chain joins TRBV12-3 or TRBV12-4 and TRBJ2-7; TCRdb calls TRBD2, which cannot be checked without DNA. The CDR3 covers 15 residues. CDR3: CASSYEGRAVYEQYF.

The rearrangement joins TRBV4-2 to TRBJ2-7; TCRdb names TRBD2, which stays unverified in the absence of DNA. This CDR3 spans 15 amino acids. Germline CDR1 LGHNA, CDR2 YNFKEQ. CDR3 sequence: CASNQAAGSTYEQYF.